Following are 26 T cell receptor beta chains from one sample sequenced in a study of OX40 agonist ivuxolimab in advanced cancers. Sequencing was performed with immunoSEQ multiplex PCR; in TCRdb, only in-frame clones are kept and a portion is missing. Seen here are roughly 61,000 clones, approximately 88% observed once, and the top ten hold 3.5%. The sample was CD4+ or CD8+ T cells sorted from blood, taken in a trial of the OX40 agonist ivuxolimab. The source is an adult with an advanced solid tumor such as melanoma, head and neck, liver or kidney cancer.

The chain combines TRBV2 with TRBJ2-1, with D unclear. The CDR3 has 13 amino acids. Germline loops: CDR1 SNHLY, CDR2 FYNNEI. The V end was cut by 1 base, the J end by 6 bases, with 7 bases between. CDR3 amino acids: CASSEGPPNEQFF. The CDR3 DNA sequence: TGTGCCAGCAGTGAAGGCCCTCCCAATGAGCAGTTCTTC.

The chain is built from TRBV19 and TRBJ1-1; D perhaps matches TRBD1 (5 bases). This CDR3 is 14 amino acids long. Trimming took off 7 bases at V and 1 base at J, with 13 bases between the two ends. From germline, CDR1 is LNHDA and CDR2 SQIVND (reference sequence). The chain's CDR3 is CASNWDYQNTEAFF. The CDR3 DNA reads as TGTGCCAGTAATTGGGACTACCAGAACACTGAAGCTTTCTTT.

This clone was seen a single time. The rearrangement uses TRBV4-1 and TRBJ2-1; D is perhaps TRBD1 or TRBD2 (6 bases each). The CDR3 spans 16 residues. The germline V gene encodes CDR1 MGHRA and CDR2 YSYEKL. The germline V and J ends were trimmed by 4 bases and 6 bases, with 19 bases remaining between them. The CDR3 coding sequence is TGCGCCAGCAGCCGTTCCGGGACTCCAGGGGTCAATGAGCAGTTCTTC. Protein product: CASSRSGTPGVNEQFF.

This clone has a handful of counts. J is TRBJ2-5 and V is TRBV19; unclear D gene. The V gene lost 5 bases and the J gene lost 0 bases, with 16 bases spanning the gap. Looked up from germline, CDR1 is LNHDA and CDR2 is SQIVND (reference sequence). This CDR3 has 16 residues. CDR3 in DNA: TGTGCCAGTAGTGATGGTCCCTGGGCGTACCAAGAGACCCAGTACTTC. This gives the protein CASSDGPWAYQETQYF.

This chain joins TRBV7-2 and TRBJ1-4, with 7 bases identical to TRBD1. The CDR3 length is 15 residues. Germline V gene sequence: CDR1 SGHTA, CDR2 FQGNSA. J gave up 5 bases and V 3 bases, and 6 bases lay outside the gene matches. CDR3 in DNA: TGTGCCAGCAGCTTGCAGGGACAGCAGAATGAAAAACTGTTTTTT. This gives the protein CASSLQGQQNEKLFF.

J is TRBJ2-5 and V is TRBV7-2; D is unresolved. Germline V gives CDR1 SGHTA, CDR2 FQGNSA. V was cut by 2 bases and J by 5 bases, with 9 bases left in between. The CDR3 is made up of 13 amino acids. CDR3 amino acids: CASSLLGRETQYF. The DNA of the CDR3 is TGTGCCAGCAGCTTACTAGGAAGGGAGACCCAGTACTTC.

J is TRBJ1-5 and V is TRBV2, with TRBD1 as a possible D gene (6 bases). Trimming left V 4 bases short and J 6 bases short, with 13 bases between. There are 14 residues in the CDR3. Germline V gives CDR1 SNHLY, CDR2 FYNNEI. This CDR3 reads CASSVSRGGQPQHF. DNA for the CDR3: TGTGCCAGCAGTGTATCAAGGGGGGGTCAGCCCCAGCATTTT.

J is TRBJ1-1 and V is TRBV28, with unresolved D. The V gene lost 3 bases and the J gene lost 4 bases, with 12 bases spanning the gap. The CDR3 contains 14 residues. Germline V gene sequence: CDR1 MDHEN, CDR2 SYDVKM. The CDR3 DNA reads TGTGCCAGCAGTTTGGGCCACGTCGGCACTGAAGCTTTCTTT. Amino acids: CASSLGHVGTEAFF.

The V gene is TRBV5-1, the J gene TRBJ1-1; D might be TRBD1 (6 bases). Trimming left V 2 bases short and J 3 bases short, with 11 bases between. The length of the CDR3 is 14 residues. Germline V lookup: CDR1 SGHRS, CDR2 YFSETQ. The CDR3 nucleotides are TGCGCCAGCAGCTTAATCGCAGGGGACACTGAAGCTTTCTTT. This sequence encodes CASSLIAGDTEAFF.

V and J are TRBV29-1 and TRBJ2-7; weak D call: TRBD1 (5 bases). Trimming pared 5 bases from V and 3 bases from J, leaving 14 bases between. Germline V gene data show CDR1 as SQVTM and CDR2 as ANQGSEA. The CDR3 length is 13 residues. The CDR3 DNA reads TGCAGCGTTCAGGGTGGGGAAAACTACGAGCAGTACTTC. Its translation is CSVQGGENYEQYF.

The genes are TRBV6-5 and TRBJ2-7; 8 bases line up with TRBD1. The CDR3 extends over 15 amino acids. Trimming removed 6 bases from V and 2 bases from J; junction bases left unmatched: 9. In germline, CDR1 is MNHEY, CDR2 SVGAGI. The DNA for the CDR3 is TGTGCCAGCAGCCCCGACCGGGACAGGCCCTACGAGCAGTACTTC. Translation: CASSPDRDRPYEQYF.

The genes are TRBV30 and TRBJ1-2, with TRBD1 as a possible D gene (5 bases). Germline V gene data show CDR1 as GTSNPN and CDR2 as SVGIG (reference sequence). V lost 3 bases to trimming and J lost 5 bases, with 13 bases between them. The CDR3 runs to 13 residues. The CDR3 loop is CAWSPGRRYGYTF. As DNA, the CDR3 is TGTGCCTGGAGCCCAGGGAGGAGGTATGGCTACACCTTC.

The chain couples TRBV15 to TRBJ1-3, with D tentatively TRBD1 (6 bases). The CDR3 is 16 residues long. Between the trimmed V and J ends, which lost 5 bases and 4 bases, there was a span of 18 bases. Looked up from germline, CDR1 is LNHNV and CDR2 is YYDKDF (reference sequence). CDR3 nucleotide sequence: TGTGCCACCAGCCCAGGTTGGGGGGCTGGCGGAAACACCATATATTTT. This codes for CATSPGWGAGGNTIYF.

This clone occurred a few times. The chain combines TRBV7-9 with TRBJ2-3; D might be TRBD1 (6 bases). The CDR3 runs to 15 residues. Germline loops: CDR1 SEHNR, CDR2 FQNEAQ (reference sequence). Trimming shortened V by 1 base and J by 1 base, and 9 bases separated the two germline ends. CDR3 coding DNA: TGTGCCAGCAGCTTAGTCGCAGGGGGCACAGATACGCAGTATTTT. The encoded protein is CASSLVAGGTDTQYF.

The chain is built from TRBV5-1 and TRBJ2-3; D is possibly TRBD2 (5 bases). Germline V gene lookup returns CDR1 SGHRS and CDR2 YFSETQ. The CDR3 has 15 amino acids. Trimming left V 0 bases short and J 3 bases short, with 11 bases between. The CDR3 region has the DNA TGCGCCAGCAGCTTGGAACGAGGGTGGACAGATACGCAGTATTTT. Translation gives CASSLERGWTDTQYF.

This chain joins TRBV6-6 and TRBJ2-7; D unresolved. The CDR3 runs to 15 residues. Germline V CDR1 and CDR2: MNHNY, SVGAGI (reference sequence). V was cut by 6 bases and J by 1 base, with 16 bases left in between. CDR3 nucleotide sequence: TGTGCCAGCAGCCTCGACTCGATTTGGTCCTACGAGCAGTACTTC. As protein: CASSLDSIWSYEQYF.

This CDR3 is CAWNRQGQEQFF. CDR3 DNA: TGTGCCTGGAATAGACAGGGTCAGGAGCAGTTCTTC. The chain recombines TRBV30 with TRBJ2-1; 7 nucleotides line up with TRBD1. CDR1 and CDR2 (germline): GTSNPN, SVGIG (reference sequence). This CDR3 region has 12 residues. J was trimmed by 10 bases and V by 4 bases; bases with no gene match: 7.

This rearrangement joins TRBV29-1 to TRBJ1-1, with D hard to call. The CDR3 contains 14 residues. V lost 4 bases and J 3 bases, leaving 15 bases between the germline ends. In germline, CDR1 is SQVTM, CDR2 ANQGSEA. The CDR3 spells CSVGDPSKHTEAFF. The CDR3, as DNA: TGCAGCGTTGGGGATCCCTCTAAACACACTGAAGCTTTCTTT.

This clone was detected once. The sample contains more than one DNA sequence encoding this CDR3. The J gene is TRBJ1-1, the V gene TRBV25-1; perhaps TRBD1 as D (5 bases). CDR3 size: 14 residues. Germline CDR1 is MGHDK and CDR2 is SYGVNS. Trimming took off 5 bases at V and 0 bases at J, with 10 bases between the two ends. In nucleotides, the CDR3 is TGTGCCAGCAGTCGGGGCGGTCTGAACACTGAAGCTTTCTTT. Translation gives CASSRGGLNTEAFF.

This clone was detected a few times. Written as DNA, the CDR3 is TGCGCCATCCGGGACAGTAACACAGATACGCAGTATTTT. It codes for CAIRDSNTDTQYF. The chain uses TRBV4-1 and TRBJ2-3; 7 bases are a match to TRBD1. This CDR3 has 13 residues. The J segment lost 2 bases and the V segment lost 10 bases, leaving 6 bases of the junction unmatched. Germline CDR1 MGHRA, CDR2 YSYEKL.

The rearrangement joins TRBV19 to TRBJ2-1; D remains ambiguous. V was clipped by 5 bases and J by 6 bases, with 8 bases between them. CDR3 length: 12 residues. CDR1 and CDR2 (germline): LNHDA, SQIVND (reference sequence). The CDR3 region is CASSSPGNEQFF. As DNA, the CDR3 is TGTGCCAGTAGTTCCCCGGGCAATGAGCAGTTCTTC.

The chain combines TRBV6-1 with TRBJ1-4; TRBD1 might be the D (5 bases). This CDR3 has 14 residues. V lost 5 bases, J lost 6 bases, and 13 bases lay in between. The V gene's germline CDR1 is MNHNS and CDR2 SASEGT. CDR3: CASSPPGRDEKLFF. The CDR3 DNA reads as TGTGCCAGCAGTCCCCCGGGCAGGGATGAAAAACTGTTTTTT.

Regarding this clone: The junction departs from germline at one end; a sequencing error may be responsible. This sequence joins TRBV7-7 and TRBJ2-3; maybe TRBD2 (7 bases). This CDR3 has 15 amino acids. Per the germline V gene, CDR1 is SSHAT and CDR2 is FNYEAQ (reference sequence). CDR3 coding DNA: TGTGCTAGCAGTCCCGGGACAATAGCGGGTGATACGCAGTATTTT. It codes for CASSPGTIAGDTQYF.

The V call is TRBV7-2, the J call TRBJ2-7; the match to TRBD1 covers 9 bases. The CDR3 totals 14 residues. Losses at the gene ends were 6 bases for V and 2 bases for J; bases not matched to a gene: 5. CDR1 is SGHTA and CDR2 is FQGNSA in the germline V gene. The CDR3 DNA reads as TGTGCCAGCAGTCGAGGACAGGGGACCTACGAGCAGTACTTC. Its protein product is CASSRGQGTYEQYF.

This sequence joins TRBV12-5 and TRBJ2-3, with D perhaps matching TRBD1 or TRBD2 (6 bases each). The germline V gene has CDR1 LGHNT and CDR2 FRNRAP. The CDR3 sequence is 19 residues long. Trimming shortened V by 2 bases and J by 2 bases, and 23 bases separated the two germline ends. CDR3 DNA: TGTGCTAGTGGTTTGATAAGGGGGAGAGGGGGGAACGCCACAGATACGCAGTATTTT. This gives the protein CASGLIRGRGGNATDTQYF.

The CDR3 DNA sequence: TGTGCCAGCAGCCTAGTATCAGGGGAGACCCAGTACTTC. This sequence encodes CASSLVSGETQYF. This rearrangement joins TRBV7-6 to TRBJ2-5; D is perhaps TRBD1 (5 bases). The CDR3 consists of 13 residues. Germline V lookup: CDR1 SGHVS, CDR2 FNYEAQ. V gave up 5 bases and J gave up 5 bases, with 12 bases separating them.